The rows below give T cell receptor beta chains drawn from one sample of a study of T cells in Graves' hyperthyroidism and ophthalmopathy. Using its own MiXCR run on the multiplex PCR reads, TCRdb lists one record per CDR3 protein. The sample lists roughly 630,000 distinct CDR3 sequences, approximately 15% occurring once. Sequencing was performed on blood. The receptors were sampled from a woman younger than 45 with Graves' hyperthyroidism. The CDR3 runs from the conserved cysteine through the conserved F or W. The D gene is left open where the match is weak. Clone size is stated in some rows and not others, as once, few, many or a class when expanded.

J,V,size,D,DNA,CDR3
TRBJ2-7,TRBV12-3/TRBV12-4,many,TRBD2,TGTGCCAGCACAGGAGAAGGCCCCCCTCGCAGCGGGAGGGCTTCCTACGAGCAGTACTTC,CASTGEGPPRSGRASYEQYF
TRBJ2-3,TRBV7-9,NA,TRBD1,TGTGCCAGCAGTATACTGACAGGGGGCACAGATACGCAGTATTTT,CASSILTGGTDTQYF
TRBJ2-1,TRBV18,NA,TRBD2,TGTGCCAGCTCACCCCAACTAGCGGGATTCTACAATGAGCAGTTCTTC,CASSPQLAGFYNEQFF
TRBJ2-1,TRBV7-9,few,NA,TGTGCCAGCAGCGGCTCCGGGACGTCTTCCTACAATGAGCAGTTCTTC,CASSGSGTSSYNEQFF
TRBJ2-6,TRBV20-1,many,TRBD2,TGCAGTGCTAGCCCGCCTAGCGGGATCATCTCTGGGGCCAACGTCCTGACTTTC,CSASPPSGIISGANVLTF
TRBJ1-1,TRBV20-1,few,NA,TGCAGTGCTAGTCCTCCCGGGGGAGACGCTGAAGCTTTCTTT,CSASPPGGDAEAFF
TRBJ2-7,TRBV20-1,many,NA,TGCAGTGCTAGTCGTCAGGTCTCCTACGAGCAGTACTTC,CSASRQVSYEQYF
TRBJ2-3,TRBV9,few,TRBD2,TGTGCCAGCAGCACCTCCCCACTAGCGGGAGGCATCACAGATACGCAGTATTTT,CASSTSPLAGGITDTQYF
TRBJ2-1,TRBV7-2,many,TRBD2,TGTGCCAGCAGCTTAGTTGCGGGAGGGGGGTCCTACAATGAGCAGTTCTTC,CASSLVAGGGSYNEQFF
TRBJ1-1,TRBV6-5,few,NA,TGTGCCAGCAGTTACTCGGCCCGAGAGGGCACTGAAGCTTTCTTT,CASSYSAREGTEAFF
TRBJ1-2,TRBV20-1,NA,TRBD1,TGCAGTGCTCCCCCCCCGGCAGGGGGAAGGGAGGGCTACACCTTC,CSAPPPAGGREGYTF
TRBJ2-1,TRBV6-2/TRBV6-3,NA,TRBD2,TGTGCCAGCAATACACTAGCGGGAGGCGGTGAGCAGTTCTTC,CASNTLAGGGEQFF
TRBJ2-3,TRBV7-9,many,NA,TGTGCCAGCAGCTTAGTAGTCCCCACAGATACGCAGTATTTT,CASSLVVPTDTQYF
TRBJ1-2,TRBV12-3/TRBV12-4,NA,NA,TGTGCCAGCAGCCATAGACAGAACTATGGCTACACCTTC,CASSHRQNYGYTF
TRBJ2-7,TRBV12-3/TRBV12-4,many,TRBD1,TGTGCCAGCAGCCAGACGGGACAGCCCTACGAGCAGTACTTC,CASSQTGQPYEQYF
TRBJ2-1,TRBV2,many,NA,TGTGCCAGCCAAGGGCCATACAATGAGCAGTTCTTC,CASQGPYNEQFF
TRBJ2-3,TRBV6-1,many,NA,TGTGCCGGTAGGGTCCTTACCACAGATACGCAGTATTTT,CAGRVLTTDTQYF
TRBJ2-7,TRBV27,NA,NA,TGTGCCAGCAGCCGACCCCCTGGGGAGCAGTACTTC,CASSRPPGEQYF
TRBJ1-5,TRBV20-1,many,TRBD1,TGCAGTGCTAGATCCGGGACAGGGGAAAATCAGCCCCAGCATTTT,CSARSGTGENQPQHF
TRBJ1-2,TRBV5-6,many,NA,TGTGCCAGCAGCCCCTTGTCTCAAGTCAACTATGGCTACACCTTC,CASSPLSQVNYGYTF
TRBJ2-1,TRBV2,many,NA,TGTGCCAGCAGTGAGCAGAACCTGGGGTTCTTC,CASSEQNLGFF
TRBJ2-2,TRBV30,few,NA,TGTGCCTGCCCTGGGTGGCAGGGGCTTAGCACCGGGGAGCTGTTTTTT,CACPGWQGLSTGELFF
TRBJ2-2,TRBV19,few,NA,TGTGCCAGTAGCTCCATACAGTTCCCCGGGGAGCTGTTTTTT,CASSSIQFPGELFF
TRBJ2-3,TRBV6-2/TRBV6-3,few,NA,TGTGCCAGCACCTCCGGAGGGGTTTCTACGCAGTATTTT,CASTSGGVSTQYF
TRBJ2-7,TRBV29-1,few,NA,TGCAGCGCGGAGGCTTCCAACGAGCAGTACTTC,CSAEASNEQYF
TRBJ2-2,TRBV2,NA,TRBD1,TGTGCCAGCAGTGGGGGACAGGGCTTGAACACCGGGGAGCTGTTTTTT,CASSGGQGLNTGELFF
TRBJ1-2,TRBV3-1,many,NA,TGTGCCAGCAGCCAAACGGACAACCTCTATGGCTACACCTTC,CASSQTDNLYGYTF
TRBJ2-7,TRBV11-2,many,TRBD2,TGTGCCAGCACCGACGAGCGGGGTCTTGAGCAGTACTTC,CASTDERGLEQYF
TRBJ2-6,TRBV19,NA,TRBD2,TGTGCCAGTAGTACGGGACTAGCGGAAAGCTCTGGGGCCAACGTCCTGACTTTC,CASSTGLAESSGANVLTF
TRBJ2-3,TRBV4-2,many,TRBD2,TGTGCCAGCAGCCAAGTGGCGGGAGCGGGCACAGATACGCAGTATTTT,CASSQVAGAGTDTQYF
TRBJ2-7,TRBV29-1,many,TRBD2,TGCAGCGTTGAGGTTTTGCAAGGGACTAGCGGCGTCTACGAGCAGTACTTC,CSVEVLQGTSGVYEQYF
TRBJ2-1,TRBV4-1,few,TRBD2,TGCGCCAGCAGCCACCGGGGCGGGAGTAGCTACAATGAGCAGTTCTTC,CASSHRGGSSYNEQFF
TRBJ2-7,TRBV4-1,many,TRBD1,TGCGCCAGCAGCCTAGATCAGACAGGGGTATACGAGCAGTACTTC,CASSLDQTGVYEQYF
TRBJ2-7,TRBV11-2,few,TRBD1,TGTGCCAGCAGCTTAGGGCCGGGACAGGGTGCCTACGAGCAGTACTTC,CASSLGPGQGAYEQYF
TRBJ2-7,TRBV13,few,NA,TGTGCCAGCAGCTTAGACAGGGAGAACTACGAGCAGTACTTC,CASSLDRENYEQYF
TRBJ2-3,TRBV12-3/TRBV12-4,many,TRBD1,TGTGCCAGCAGTTTAGGCTGGACAGGGGTAGGAGATACGCAGTATTTT,CASSLGWTGVGDTQYF
TRBJ1-3,TRBV6-5,NA,NA,TGTGCCAGCAGTTACTCTCCGGACACTGGAAACACCATATATTTT,CASSYSPDTGNTIYF
TRBJ2-1,TRBV12-3/TRBV12-4,many,TRBD2,TGTGCCAGCAGCGGATCGACTAGCGAGTATAATGAGCAGTTCTTC,CASSGSTSEYNEQFF